Below, 14 T cell receptor beta chains from the same sample are listed, as sequenced in a study of blood T cell repertoires in COVID-19. Method: immunoSEQ multiplex PCR; TCRdb's copy keeps in-frame clones and lacks some. The table has around 260,000 clones, around 87% seen once. Material for sequencing was peripheral blood. These receptors came from a woman between 55 and 75 years old with COVID-19, enrolled during active disease.

The genes are TRBV9 and TRBJ1-1, with 8 bases that match TRBD1. Unmatched junction bases numbered 6, after V lost 2 bases and J lost 6 bases. The germline gives CDR1 SGDLS, CDR2 YYNGEE. CDR3 size: 14 residues. Here the CDR3 reads CASSVGQGGSEAFF. The CDR3 DNA reads TGTGCCAGCAGCGTCGGACAGGGAGGATCTGAAGCTTTCTTT.

The chain is built from TRBV5-4 and TRBJ2-2; 8 bases map to TRBD2. Germline assignment: CDR1 SGHNT and CDR2 YYREEE (reference sequence). Trimming cost V 4 bases and J 8 bases; bases outside gene matches: 16. CDR3 length: 17 amino acids. CDR3 sequence reads: CASSGATSVKRRGELFF. CDR3 bases: TGTGCCAGCAGCGGAGCGACTAGCGTCAAGCGAAGAGGGGAGCTGTTTTTT.

This chain connects TRBV5-1 to TRBJ1-3, with 10 bases identical to TRBD1. Trimming cost V 0 bases and J 4 bases; bases outside gene matches: 7. Germline CDR1 reads SGHRS; CDR2 reads YFSETQ. This CDR3 region has 17 residues. The CDR3 spells CASSLAGTGAFGNTIYF. The CDR3 DNA follows: TGCGCCAGCAGCTTGGCCGGGACAGGGGCTTTCGGAAACACCATATATTTT.

The chain is built from TRBV6-5 and TRBJ1-1, with TRBD1 identical over 8 bases. The CDR3 loop spans 14 amino acids. Germline V CDR1 and CDR2: MNHEY, SVGAGI. V gave up 8 bases and J gave up 5 bases; unmatched junction bases: 10. The CDR3 here is CASSRGRRLTEAFF. The CDR3 nucleotides read TGTGCCAGCTCCAGGGGGCGGCGGTTGACTGAAGCTTTCTTT.

Of note for this clone: This sample also contains other DNA sequences that code for the same CDR3. V is TRBV7-9 and J is TRBJ1-6; D is uncertain. This CDR3 spans 12 amino acids. The germline CDR1 and CDR2 sequences are SEHNR and FQNEAQ (reference sequence). With 1 base removed from V and 13 bases from J, the gap between germline ends came to 8 bases. The CDR3 DNA reads as TGTGCCAGCAGCTTAGGCGAATCGCCCCTCCACTTT. This encodes CASSLGESPLHF.

The chain uses TRBV5-1 and TRBJ2-3, with 14 bases aligning to TRBD2. CDR3 length: 18 amino acids. Germline CDR1 and CDR2: SGHRS and YFSETQ. After removal of 4 bases from V and 5 bases from J, the junction contained 12 bases not matched to a gene. Here the CDR3 reads CASSTVRLAGGPGDTQYF. CDR3 coding DNA: TGCGCCAGCAGCACGGTCCGACTAGCGGGAGGGCCGGGAGATACGCAGTATTTT.

The V and J genes are TRBV7-2 and TRBJ1-4; D might be TRBD1 (5 bases). Germline V CDR1 and CDR2: SGHTA, FQGNSA. The CDR3 has 16 residues. Trimming removed 0 bases at V and 8 bases at J, with 16 bases between. CDR3 residues: CASSLAPRGGGEKLFF. The CDR3, as DNA: TGTGCCAGCAGCTTAGCGCCCCGGGGTGGGGGGGAAAAACTGTTTTTT.

Only one count was recorded for this clone. The V call is TRBV28, the J call TRBJ1-5; D perhaps matches TRBD1 (5 bases). Germline V gene sequence: CDR1 MDHEN, CDR2 SYDVKM. CDR3 size: 14 residues. Trimming took 2 bases from V and 1 from J, leaving 6 bases between them. Here the CDR3 reads CASSLGGSNQPQHF. The CDR3 nucleotides are TGTGCCAGCAGTTTAGGGGGGAGCAATCAGCCCCAGCATTTT.

The V and J genes are TRBV5-6 and TRBJ2-2; the D gene is possibly TRBD2 (5 bases). Germline CDR1 and CDR2: SGHDT and YYEEEE. The CDR3 covers 15 residues. V was shortened by 2 bases and J by 5 bases, with 13 bases between the two germline ends. As DNA, the CDR3 is TGTGCCAGCAGCTTCGAATGGCGGGCGACCGGGGAGCTGTTTTTT. Residues: CASSFEWRATGELFF.

This chain connects TRBV5-1 to TRBJ1-5; no definite D call. Trimming stripped 4 bases from V and 0 bases from J, with 8 bases between. The CDR3 is made up of 14 amino acids. CDR1 and CDR2 (germline): SGHRS, YFSETQ. CDR3 protein: CASSPSGSNQPQHF. The CDR3 bases are TGCGCCAGCAGCCCGTCGGGTAGCAATCAGCCCCAGCATTTT.

J is TRBJ1-2 and V is TRBV19, with D maybe TRBD1 (5 bases). Trimming stripped 6 bases from V and 1 base from J, with 12 bases between. The CDR3 runs 14 residues. Germline V CDR1 and CDR2: LNHDA, SQIVND (reference sequence). CDR3 sequence (DNA): TGTGCCAGTAGCCAGGGACTGAATAACTATGGCTACACCTTC. Translation gives CASSQGLNNYGYTF.

This chain connects TRBV11-2 to TRBJ2-7; 11 nucleotides line up with TRBD1. The ends lost 4 bases at V and 4 bases at J; junction bases unmatched: 3. CDR3 length: 14 residues. Germline-derived CDR1 and CDR2 are SGHAT and FQNNGV. This CDR3 is CASSSGQGAYEQYF. DNA for the CDR3: TGTGCCAGCAGCTCAGGACAGGGGGCTTACGAGCAGTACTTC.

The chain recombines TRBV12-3 or TRBV12-4 with TRBJ1-1; the match to TRBD1 covers 9 bases. J lost 5 bases, V lost 5 bases, and 3 bases had no gene match. This CDR3 is 13 amino acids long. CDR3 DNA sequence: TGTGCCAGCAGTCAGACAGGGGGAACTGAAGCTTTCTTT. As protein: CASSQTGGTEAFF.

This clone has just one count. The chain combines TRBV5-1 with TRBJ2-7; D possibly corresponds to TRBD1 (6 bases). CDR1 and CDR2 from the germline V gene are SGHRS and YFSETQ. This CDR3 is built from 13 residues. Trimming removed 3 bases at V and 6 bases at J, with 13 bases between. CDR3 amino acids: CASSSQPGAEQYF. The CDR3 nucleotides are TGCGCCAGCAGCTCCCAGCCAGGGGCCGAGCAGTACTTC.